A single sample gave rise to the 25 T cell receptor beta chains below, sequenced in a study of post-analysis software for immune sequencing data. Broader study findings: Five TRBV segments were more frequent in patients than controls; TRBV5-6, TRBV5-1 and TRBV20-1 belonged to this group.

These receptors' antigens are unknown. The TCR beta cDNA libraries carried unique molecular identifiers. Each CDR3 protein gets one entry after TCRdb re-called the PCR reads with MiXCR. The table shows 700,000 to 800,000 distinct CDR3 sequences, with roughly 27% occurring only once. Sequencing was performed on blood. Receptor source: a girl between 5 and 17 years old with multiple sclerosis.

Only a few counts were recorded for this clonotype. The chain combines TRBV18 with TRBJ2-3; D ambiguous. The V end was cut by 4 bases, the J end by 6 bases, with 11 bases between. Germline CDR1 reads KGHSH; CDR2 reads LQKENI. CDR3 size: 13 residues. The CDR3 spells CASSLLVGDTQYF. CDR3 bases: TGTGCCAGCTCACTTCTAGTAGGGGATACGCAGTATTTT.

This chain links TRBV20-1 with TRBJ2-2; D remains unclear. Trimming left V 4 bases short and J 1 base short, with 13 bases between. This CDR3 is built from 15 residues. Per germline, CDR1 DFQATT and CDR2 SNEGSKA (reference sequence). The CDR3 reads CSAKGSLRNTGELFF. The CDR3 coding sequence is TGCAGTGCTAAAGGGTCACTACGGAACACCGGGGAGCTGTTTTTT.

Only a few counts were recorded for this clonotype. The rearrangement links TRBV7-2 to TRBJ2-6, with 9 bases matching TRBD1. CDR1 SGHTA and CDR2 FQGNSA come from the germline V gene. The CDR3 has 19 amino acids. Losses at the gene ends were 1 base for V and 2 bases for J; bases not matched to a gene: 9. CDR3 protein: CASSLVPGQGTAGANVLTF. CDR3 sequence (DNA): TGTGCCAGCAGCTTAGTTCCGGGACAGGGAACTGCTGGGGCCAACGTCCTGACTTTC.

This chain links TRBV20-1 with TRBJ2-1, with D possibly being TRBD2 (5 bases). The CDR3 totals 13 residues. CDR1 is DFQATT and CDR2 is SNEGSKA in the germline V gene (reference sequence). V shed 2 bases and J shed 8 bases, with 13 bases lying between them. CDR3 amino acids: CSARTSLVHEQFF. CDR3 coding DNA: TGCAGTGCTAGAACTAGTCTGGTCCATGAGCAGTTCTTC.

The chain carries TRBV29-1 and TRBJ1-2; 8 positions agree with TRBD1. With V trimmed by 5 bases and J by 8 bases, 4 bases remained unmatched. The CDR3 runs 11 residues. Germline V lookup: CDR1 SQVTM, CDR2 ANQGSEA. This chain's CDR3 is CSVPDRDGYTF. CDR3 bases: TGCAGCGTTCCGGACAGGGACGGCTACACCTTC.

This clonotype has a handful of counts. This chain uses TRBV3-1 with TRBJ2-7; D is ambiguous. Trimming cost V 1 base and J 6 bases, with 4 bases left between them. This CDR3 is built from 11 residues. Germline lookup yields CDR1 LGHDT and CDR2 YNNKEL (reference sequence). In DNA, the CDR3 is TGTGCCAGCAGCCAAGGAGGCGAGCAGTACTTC. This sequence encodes CASSQGGEQYF.

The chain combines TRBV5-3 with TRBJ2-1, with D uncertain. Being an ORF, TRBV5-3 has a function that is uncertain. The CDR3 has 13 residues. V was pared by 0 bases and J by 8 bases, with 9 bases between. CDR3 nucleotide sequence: TGTGCCAGAAGCTTGGGTAGCATCCATGAGCAGTTCTTC. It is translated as CARSLGSIHEQFF.

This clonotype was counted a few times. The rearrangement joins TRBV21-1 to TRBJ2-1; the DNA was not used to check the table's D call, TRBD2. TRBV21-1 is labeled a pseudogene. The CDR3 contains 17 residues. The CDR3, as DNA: TGTGCCAGCAGCAAAGGGCCAGGGCCGAGCTCCTACAATGAGCAGTTCTTC. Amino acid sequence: CASSKGPGPSSYNEQFF.

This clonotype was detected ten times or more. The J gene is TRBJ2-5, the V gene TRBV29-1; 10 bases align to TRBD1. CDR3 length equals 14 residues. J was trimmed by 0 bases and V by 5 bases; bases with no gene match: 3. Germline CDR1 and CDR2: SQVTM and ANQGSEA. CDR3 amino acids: CSVRTGGNQETQYF. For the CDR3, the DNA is TGCAGCGTTCGGACAGGGGGAAACCAAGAGACCCAGTACTTC.

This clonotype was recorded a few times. The CDR3 nucleotides read TGTGCCAGCAGTTACAGTAGCGGGAGTGGACAGTTCTTC. Amino acids: CASSYSSGSGQFF. This chain links TRBV6-6 with TRBJ2-1; 9 bases are shared with TRBD2. The length of the CDR3 is 13 residues. V lost 2 bases to trimming and J lost 13 bases; unmatched junction nucleotides: 6. Germline V gives CDR1 MNHNY, CDR2 SVGAGI (reference sequence).

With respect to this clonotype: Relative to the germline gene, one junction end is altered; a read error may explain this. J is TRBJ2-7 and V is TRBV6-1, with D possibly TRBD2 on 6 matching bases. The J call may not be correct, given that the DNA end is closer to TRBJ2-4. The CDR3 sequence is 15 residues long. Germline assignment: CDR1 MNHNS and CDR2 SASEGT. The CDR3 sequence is CASQAALLAKSIQYF. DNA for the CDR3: TGTGCCAGCCAGGCAGCCCTACTAGCCAAAAGCATTCAGTACTTC.

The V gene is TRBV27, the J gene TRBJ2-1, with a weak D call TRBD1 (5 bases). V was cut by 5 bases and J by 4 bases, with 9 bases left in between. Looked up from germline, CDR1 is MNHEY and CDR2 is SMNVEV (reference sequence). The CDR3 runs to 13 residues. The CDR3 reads CASSATEYNEQFF. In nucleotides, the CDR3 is TGTGCCAGCAGTGCGACAGAGTACAATGAGCAGTTCTTC.

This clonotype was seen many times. For the CDR3, the DNA is TGCAGTGCTAGAACCACACAGACCCGCTCTGGGGCCAACGTCCTGACTTTC. Amino acids: CSARTTQTRSGANVLTF. This rearrangement joins TRBV20-1 to TRBJ2-6; no firm D call. The V gene's germline CDR1 is DFQATT and CDR2 SNEGSKA (reference sequence). Trimming took 2 bases from V and 0 from J, leaving 14 bases between them. CDR3 size: 17 residues.

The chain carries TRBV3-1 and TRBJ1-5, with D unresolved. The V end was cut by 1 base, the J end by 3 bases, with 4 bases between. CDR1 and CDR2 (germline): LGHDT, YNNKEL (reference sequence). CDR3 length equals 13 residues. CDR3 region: CASSQGHNQPQHF. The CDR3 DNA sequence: TGTGCCAGCAGCCAAGGCCACAATCAGCCCCAGCATTTT.

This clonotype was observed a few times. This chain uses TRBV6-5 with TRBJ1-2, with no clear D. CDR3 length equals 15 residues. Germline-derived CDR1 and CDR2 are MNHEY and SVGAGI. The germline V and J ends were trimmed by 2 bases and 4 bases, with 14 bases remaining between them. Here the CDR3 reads CASSYNGRGGYGYTF. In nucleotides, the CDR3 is TGTGCCAGCAGTTACAACGGGAGAGGTGGCTATGGCTACACCTTC.

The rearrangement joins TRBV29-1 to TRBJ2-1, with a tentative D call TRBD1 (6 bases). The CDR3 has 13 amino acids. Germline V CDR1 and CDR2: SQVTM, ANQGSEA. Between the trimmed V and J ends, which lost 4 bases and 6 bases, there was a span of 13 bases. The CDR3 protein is CSVAITGSNEQFF. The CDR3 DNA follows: TGCAGCGTTGCCATTACAGGGAGCAATGAGCAGTTCTTC.

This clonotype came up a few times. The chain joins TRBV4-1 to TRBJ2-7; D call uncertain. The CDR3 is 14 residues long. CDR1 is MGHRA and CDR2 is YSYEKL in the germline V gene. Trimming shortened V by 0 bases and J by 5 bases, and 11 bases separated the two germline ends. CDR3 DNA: TGCGCCAGCAGCCAAGACCTCCTCAAGCACGAGCAGTACTTC. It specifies CASSQDLLKHEQYF.

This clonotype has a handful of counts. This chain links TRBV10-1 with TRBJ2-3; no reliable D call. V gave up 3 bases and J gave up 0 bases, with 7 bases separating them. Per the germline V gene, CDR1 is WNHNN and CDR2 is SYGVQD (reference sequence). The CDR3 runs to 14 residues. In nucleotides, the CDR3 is TGCGCCAGCAGTGATACGGCTAGCACAGATACGCAGTATTTT. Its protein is CASSDTASTDTQYF.

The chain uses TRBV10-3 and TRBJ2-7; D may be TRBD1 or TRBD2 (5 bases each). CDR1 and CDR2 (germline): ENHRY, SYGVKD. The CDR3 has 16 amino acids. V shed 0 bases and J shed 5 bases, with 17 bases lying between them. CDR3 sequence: CAISESLIREGNEQYF. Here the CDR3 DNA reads TGTGCCATCAGTGAGTCGTTAATTAGAGAGGGGAACGAGCAGTACTTC.

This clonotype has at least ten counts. CDR3: CSVKEVAGDTQYF. CDR3 nucleotides: TGCAGCGTAAAGGAGGTAGCGGGAGATACGCAGTATTTT. The V gene is TRBV29-1, the J gene TRBJ2-3; 7 nucleotides agree with TRBD2. V was clipped by 6 bases and J by 5 bases; unmatched bases: 8. CDR1 SQVTM and CDR2 ANQGSEA come from the germline V gene. The CDR3 extends over 13 amino acids.

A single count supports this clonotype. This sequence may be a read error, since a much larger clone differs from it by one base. CDR3 sequence reads: CASSFGQETRYF. The CDR3 region has the DNA TGTGCCAGCAGTTTTGGGCAAGAGACCCGGTACTTC. The chain has TRBV12-3 or TRBV12-4 and TRBJ2-5; D is unresolved. CDR3 length equals 12 residues.

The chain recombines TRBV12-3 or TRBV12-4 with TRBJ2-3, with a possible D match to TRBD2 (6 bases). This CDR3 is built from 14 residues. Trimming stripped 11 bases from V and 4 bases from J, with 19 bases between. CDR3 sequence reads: CASTQGGPPDTQYF. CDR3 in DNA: TGTGCCTCAACCCAAGGAGGGCCCCCAGATACGCAGTATTTT.

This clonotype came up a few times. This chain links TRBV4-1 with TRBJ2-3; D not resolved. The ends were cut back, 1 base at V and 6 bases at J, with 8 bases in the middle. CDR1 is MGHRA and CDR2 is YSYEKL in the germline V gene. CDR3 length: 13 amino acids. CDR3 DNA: TGCGCCAGCAGCCAAGGTCCGCTGGATACGCAGTATTTT. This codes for CASSQGPLDTQYF.

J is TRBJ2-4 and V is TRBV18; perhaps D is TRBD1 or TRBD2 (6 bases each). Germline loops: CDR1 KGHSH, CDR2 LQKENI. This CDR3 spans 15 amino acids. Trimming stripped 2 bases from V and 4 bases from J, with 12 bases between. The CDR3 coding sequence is TGTGCCAGCTCACCATCGGGGGCGGGGAAAAACATTCAGTACTTC. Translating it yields CASSPSGAGKNIQYF.

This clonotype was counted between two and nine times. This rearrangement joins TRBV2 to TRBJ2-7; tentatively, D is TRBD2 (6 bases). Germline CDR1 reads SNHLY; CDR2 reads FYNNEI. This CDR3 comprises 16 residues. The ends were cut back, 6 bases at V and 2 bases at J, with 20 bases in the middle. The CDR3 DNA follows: TGTGCCAGCAGCCGAGGCGGGGCGGGGAGGCCCTACGAGCAGTACTTC. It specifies CASSRGGAGRPYEQYF. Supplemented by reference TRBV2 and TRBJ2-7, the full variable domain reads EPEVTQTPSHQVTQMGQEVILRCVPISNHLYFYWYRQILGQKVEFLVSFYNNEISEKSEIFDDQFSVERPDGSNFTLKIRSTKLEDSAMYFCASSRGGAGRPYEQYFGPGTRLTVT.